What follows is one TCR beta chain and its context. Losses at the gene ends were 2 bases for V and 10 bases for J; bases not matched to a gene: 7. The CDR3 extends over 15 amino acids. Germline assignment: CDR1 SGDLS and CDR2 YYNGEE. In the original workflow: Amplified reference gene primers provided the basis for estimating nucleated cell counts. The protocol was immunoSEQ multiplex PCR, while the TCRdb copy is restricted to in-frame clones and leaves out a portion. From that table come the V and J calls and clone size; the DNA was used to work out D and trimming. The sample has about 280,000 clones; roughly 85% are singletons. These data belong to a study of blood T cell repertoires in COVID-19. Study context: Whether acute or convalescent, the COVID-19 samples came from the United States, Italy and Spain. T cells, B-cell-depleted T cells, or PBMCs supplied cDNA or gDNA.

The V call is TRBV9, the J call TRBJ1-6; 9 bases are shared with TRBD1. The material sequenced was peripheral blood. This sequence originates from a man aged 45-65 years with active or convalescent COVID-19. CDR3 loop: CASSVRTGESSPLHF. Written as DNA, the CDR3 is TGTGCCAGCAGCGTGCGGACAGGGGAAAGCTCACCCCTCCACTTT.